These T cell receptor beta chains were read from a single sample in a study of OX40 agonist ivuxolimab in advanced cancers. Sequenced by immunoSEQ multiplex PCR; TCRdb stores in-frame clones only, minus some. The sample lists about 70,000 clones, 70% to 90% seen once, with 1.1% in the top ten. The input for sequencing was CD4+ or CD8+ T cells sorted from blood, taken in a trial of the OX40 agonist ivuxolimab. Receptor source: an adult with an advanced solid tumor such as melanoma, head and neck, liver or kidney cancer. The CDR3 runs from the conserved cysteine through the conserved F or W. Each record gives: V gene, J gene, clone size, D gene, CDR3 DNA, CDR3 protein. The D gene is left open where the match is weak. Only part of the rows carry a size: once, few, many, or a class if the clone is expanded.

TRBV28,TRBJ1-6,-,TRBD1,TGTGCCAGCAGTTTATCGGGACAGAGCTCCTATAATTCACCCCTCCACTTT,CASSLSGQSSYNSPLHF
TRBV7-8,TRBJ2-5,few,-,TGTGCCAGCAGCTTTTCGCAGACCCAGTACTTC,CASSFSQTQYF
TRBV2,TRBJ2-5,-,-,TGTGCCAGCAGCGACGAAGGAGGGGGCATAAAGACCCAGTACTTC,CASSDEGGGIKTQYF
TRBV7-9,TRBJ2-2,-,-,TGTGCCAGCAGCCCCCCTAAGAAGACCGGGGAGCTGTTTTTT,CASSPPKKTGELFF
TRBV10-1,TRBJ1-2,-,-,TGCGCCAGCAGTGCGGACGGCTATGGCTACACCTTC,CASSADGYGYTF
TRBV19,TRBJ1-5,few,-,TGTGCCAGCTGGAGGACAGCGAGCAATCAGCCCCAGCATTTT,CASWRTASNQPQHF
TRBV5-6,TRBJ2-3,-,TRBD1,TGTGCCAGCAGCTACGGACAGGGGGCTGGAGATACGCAGTATTTT,CASSYGQGAGDTQYF
TRBV6-5,TRBJ2-7,-,-,TGTGCCAGCAGTTACTTTGGACGGGGCTCCTACGAGCAGTACTTC,CASSYFGRGSYEQYF
TRBV25-1,TRBJ1-1,-,-,TGTGCCAGCAGCTGGATGGTGGACACTGAAGCTTTCTTT,CASSWMVDTEAFF
TRBV5-1,TRBJ2-7,-,-,TGCGCCAGCAGCCCCGCAGTGGAGGGCGAGCAGTACTTC,CASSPAVEGEQYF
TRBV27,TRBJ2-2,-,TRBD2,TGTGCCAGCAGTCGGCAAGCGGGGGCCGTAACCGGGGAGCTGTTTTTT,CASSRQAGAVTGELFF
TRBV5-6,TRBJ2-3,few,-,TGTGCCAGCAGTTATACAGGGAAAGATACGCAGTATTTT,CASSYTGKDTQYF
TRBV6-5,TRBJ1-6,few,-,TGTGCCAGTTTGAGATCAGATCTAAATTCACCCCTCCACTTT,CASLRSDLNSPLHF
TRBV6-1,TRBJ1-5,-,-,TGTGCCAGCAGAAGTTCGGGGTATCAGCCCCAGCATTTT,CASRSSGYQPQHF
TRBV5-1,TRBJ2-5,-,-,TGCGCCAGCAGCTTGGCCCTACAAGAGACCCAGTACTTC,CASSLALQETQYF
TRBV7-9,TRBJ1-2,-,-,TGTGCCAGCAGCCGGACGGATAACTATGGCTACACCTTC,CASSRTDNYGYTF
TRBV6-6,TRBJ1-3,-,-,TGTGCCAGCAGTTACGTCGCTGGAAACACCATATATTTT,CASSYVAGNTIYF
TRBV6-1,TRBJ2-7,-,TRBD1,TGTGCCAGCGACCGGGACAGCTCCTACGAGCAGTACTTC,CASDRDSSYEQYF
TRBV13,TRBJ1-3,-,-,TGTGCCAGCAGAGCTACAGCGGCCTCTGGAAACACCATATATTTT,CASRATAASGNTIYF
TRBV6-1,TRBJ1-6,-,-,TGTGCCAGCAAGAGTGGGCAGAATAATTCACCCCTCCACTTT,CASKSGQNNSPLHF
TRBV18,TRBJ2-7,-,-,TGTGCCAGCTCACCACCGTCTTCCTACGAGCAGTACTTC,CASSPPSSYEQYF
TRBV15,TRBJ1-1,-,TRBD1,TGTGCCACCAGCCGGGACAGGGCTAACACTGAAGCTTTCTTT,CATSRDRANTEAFF
TRBV5-1,TRBJ2-3,once,TRBD2,TGCGCCAGCAGCTTAGGGCGGGGGGGCACAGATACGCAGTATTTT,CASSLGRGGTDTQYF
TRBV19,TRBJ2-2,-,-,TGTGCCAGTAGTAGGGGCACCGGGGAGCTGTTTTTT,CASSRGTGELFF
TRBV5-5,TRBJ1-1,-,-,TGTGCCAGCAGCTTACAGGGACGCGGCACTGAAGCTTTCTTT,CASSLQGRGTEAFF
TRBV2,TRBJ1-5,few,-,TGTGCCAGCAGTGAAGATCTTAATCAGCCCCAGCATTTT,CASSEDLNQPQHF
TRBV5-4,TRBJ2-5,-,TRBD1,TGTGCCAGCAGCATCCTACAGGGGGGAGAGACCCAGTACTTC,CASSILQGGETQYF
TRBV10-2,TRBJ2-4,-,-,TGCGCCAGCAGTTTAGAGGGGGGGGCCAAAAACATTCAGTACTTC,CASSLEGGAKNIQYF
TRBV7-2,TRBJ2-1,-,-,TGTGCCAGCAGCTTAGGGGCGGGCAATGAGCAGTTCTTC,CASSLGAGNEQFF
TRBV11-1,TRBJ2-3,-,TRBD2,TGTGCCAGCAGCTTTACGCTAGCGGGGAAGGGCACAGATACGCAGTATTTT,CASSFTLAGKGTDTQYF
TRBV5-5,TRBJ2-3,few,TRBD1,TGTGCCAGCATCCTCGGACAGGGACCAAGTACGCAGTATTTT,CASILGQGPSTQYF
TRBV9,TRBJ2-1,-,TRBD2,TGTGCCAGCAGCCCCACCGGCGGGGGGGCCCCCTACAATGAGCAGTTCTTC,CASSPTGGGAPYNEQFF
TRBV5-1,TRBJ2-7,-,-,TGCGCCAGCAGCTTCTCCATGACGGCCGAGCAGTACTTC,CASSFSMTAEQYF
TRBV29-1,TRBJ2-3,once,TRBD2,TGCAGCGTTATTAGCGGGGGGCAGCAAGATACGCAGTATTTT,CSVISGGQQDTQYF
TRBV10-2,TRBJ2-1,-,-,TGCGCCAGCAGTGAGTCGGCTAGCCCGGGCGGCGAGCAGTTCTTC,CASSESASPGGEQFF
TRBV4-1,TRBJ2-3,-,TRBD2,TGCGCCAGCAGCCAAGACCCACCAGCGGGGGGGCCCGCAGATACGCAGTATTTT,CASSQDPPAGGPADTQYF
TRBV7-2,TRBJ2-3,-,-,TGTGCCAGCACCCTCCGGGGGCAGGGCGGCACAGATACGCAGTATTTT,CASTLRGQGGTDTQYF